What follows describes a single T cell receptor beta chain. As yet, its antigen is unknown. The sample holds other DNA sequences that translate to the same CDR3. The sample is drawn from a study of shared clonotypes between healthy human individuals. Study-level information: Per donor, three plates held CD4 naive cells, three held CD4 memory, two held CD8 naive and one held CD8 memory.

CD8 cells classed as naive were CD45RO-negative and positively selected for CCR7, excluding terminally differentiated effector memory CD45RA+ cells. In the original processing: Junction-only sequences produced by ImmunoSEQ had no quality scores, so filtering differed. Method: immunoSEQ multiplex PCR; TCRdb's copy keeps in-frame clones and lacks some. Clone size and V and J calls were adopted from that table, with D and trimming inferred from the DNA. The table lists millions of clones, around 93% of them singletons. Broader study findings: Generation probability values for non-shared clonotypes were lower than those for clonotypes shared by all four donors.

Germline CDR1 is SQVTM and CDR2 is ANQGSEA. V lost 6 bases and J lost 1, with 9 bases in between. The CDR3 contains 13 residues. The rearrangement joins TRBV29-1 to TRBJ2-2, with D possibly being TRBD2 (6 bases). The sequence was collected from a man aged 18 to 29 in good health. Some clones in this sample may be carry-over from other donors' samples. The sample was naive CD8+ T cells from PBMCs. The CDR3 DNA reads TGCAGCGTCGTCGGGGGGAACACCGGGGAGCTGTTTTTT. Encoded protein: CSVVGGNTGELFF.